A single sample gave rise to the 29 T cell receptor beta chains below, sequenced in a study of blood T cell repertoires in COVID-19. Clones were sequenced by immunoSEQ multiplex PCR, and TCRdb holds only the in-frame ones, with some missing. The data hold fewer than 400,000 clones, with about 90% observed a single time. The sequenced sample was PBMCs or T cells enriched from blood (not recorded which). The receptors originated from a woman aged 25 to 39 who had recovered from COVID-19.

The chain uses TRBV4-3 and TRBJ1-2; 8 bases are a match to TRBD1. In germline, CDR1 is LGHNA, CDR2 YSLEER. CDR3 length equals 14 residues. The ends lost 4 bases at V and 4 bases at J; junction bases unmatched: 5. The chain's CDR3 is CASSPGQGTYGYTF. CDR3 nucleotide sequence: TGCGCCAGCAGCCCCGGACAGGGAACCTATGGCTACACCTTC.

The chain employs TRBV7-2 and TRBJ1-1; 7 bases line up with TRBD1. J was trimmed by 12 bases and V by 2 bases; bases with no gene match: 12. The CDR3 sequence is 14 residues long. Looked up from germline, CDR1 is SGHTA and CDR2 is FQGNSA. CDR3 amino acids: CASSLQWREGATFF. DNA of the CDR3: TGTGCCAGCAGCTTACAATGGCGTGAGGGGGCGACTTTCTTT.

For the CDR3, the DNA is TGTGCCAGCAGCCAACCGGGACAGGGACCACCCCTCCACTTT. Translating gives CASSQPGQGPPLHF. This sequence joins TRBV4-2 and TRBJ1-6, with 9 bases matching TRBD1. V shed 2 bases and J 11 bases; nucleotides not matched to a gene: 4. Germline CDR1 and CDR2: LGHNA and YNFKEQ. This CDR3 has 14 residues.

This chain joins TRBV24-1 and TRBJ2-1; D is unclear. The germline gives CDR1 KGHDR, CDR2 SFDVKD. V was shortened by 0 bases and J by 5 bases, with 7 bases between the two germline ends. This CDR3 is built from 14 residues. CDR3 bases: TGTGCCACCAGTGATTTGTACAGCCACAATGAGCAGTTCTTC. Translation gives CATSDLYSHNEQFF.

The rearrangement uses TRBV30 and TRBJ1-3; the match to TRBD1 covers 8 bases. This CDR3 region has 18 residues. V was clipped by 5 bases and J by 0 bases; unmatched bases: 15. Germline values: CDR1 GTSNPN, CDR2 SVGIG (reference sequence). CDR3 sequence reads: CAWLRLPRTGLSGNTIYF. As DNA, the CDR3 is TGTGCCTGGCTGAGGCTCCCCCGGACAGGGCTCTCTGGAAACACCATATATTTT. Based on the CDR3 plus reference TRBV30 and TRBJ1-3, the full variable domain is SQTIHQWPATLVQPVGSPLSLECTVEGTSNPNLYWYRQAAGRGLQLLFYSVGIGQISSEVPQNLSASRPQDRQFILSSKKLLLSDSGFYLCAWLRLPRTGLSGNTIYFGEGSWLTVV.

The rearrangement links TRBV6-5 to TRBJ2-2, with 10 bases aligning to TRBD1. From germline, CDR1 is MNHEY and CDR2 SVGAGI. The junction had 7 bases not matched to a gene; V was cut back by 10 bases and J by 2 bases. The length of the CDR3 is 15 residues. The CDR3 nucleotides are TGTGCCACCCGACGGACAGGGGGAAACACCGGGGAGCTGTTTTTT. Translating it yields CATRRTGGNTGELFF.

This sequence joins TRBV18 and TRBJ2-1; 9 positions agree with TRBD2. J was trimmed by 3 bases and V by 8 bases; bases with no gene match: 8. Germline lookup yields CDR1 KGHSH and CDR2 LQKENI. The CDR3 totals 15 residues. The CDR3 DNA sequence: TGTGCCAGCCTACCCCGACTAGCGGACTACAATGAGCAGTTCTTC. As protein: CASLPRLADYNEQFF.

The chain recombines TRBV6-5 with TRBJ1-1; a possible D gene is TRBD1 (5 bases). V was cut by 11 bases and J by 5 bases, with 9 bases left in between. The CDR3 is 10 residues long. Germline V lookup: CDR1 MNHEY, CDR2 SVGAGI. This CDR3 is CAAGGTEAFF. The CDR3 coding sequence is TGTGCCGCGGGGGGTACTGAAGCTTTCTTT.

The rearrangement joins TRBV12-3 or TRBV12-4 to TRBJ1-5; D is ambiguous. Trimming removed 3 bases at V and 8 bases at J, with 11 bases between. The CDR3 spans 13 residues. This CDR3 is CASSFRGTEPQHF. CDR3 nucleotides: TGTGCCAGCAGTTTCCGGGGAACGGAGCCCCAGCATTTT.

The chain is built from TRBV7-6 and TRBJ1-1; 7 bases line up with TRBD1. Germline V lookup: CDR1 SGHVS, CDR2 FNYEAQ. The CDR3 is 14 residues long. Trimming cost V 1 base and J 5 bases; bases outside gene matches: 4. CDR3 amino acids: CASSLEGAGTEAFF. The CDR3 DNA reads as TGTGCCAGCAGCTTAGAGGGGGCAGGAACTGAAGCTTTCTTT. The full variable domain, its missing parts supplied by reference TRBV7-6 and TRBJ1-1, is GAGVSQSPRYKVTKRGQDVALRCDPISGHVSLYWYRQALGQGPEFLTYFNYEAQQDKSGLPNDRFSAERPEGSISTLTIQRTEQRDSAMYRCASSLEGAGTEAFFGQGTRLTVV.

V and J are TRBV12-5 and TRBJ2-2, with a possible D match to TRBD1 (6 bases). Germline values: CDR1 LGHNT, CDR2 FRNRAP. The V and J ends lost 5 bases and 6 bases respectively, with 13 bases between them. The CDR3 totals 14 residues. CDR3 amino acids: CASGGLTGPGELFF. CDR3 nucleotide sequence: TGTGCTAGTGGTGGCCTGACAGGACCCGGGGAGCTGTTTTTT.

This chain joins TRBV7-9 and TRBJ1-2; the D is unclear. Germline CDR1 reads SEHNR; CDR2 reads FQNEAQ (reference sequence). The CDR3 loop spans 13 amino acids. V lost 3 bases and J lost 7, with 12 bases in between. The CDR3 sequence is CASSLWQASGYTF. CDR3 bases: TGTGCCAGCAGCTTGTGGCAGGCGAGTGGCTACACCTTC.

A word on this clone: The sample has other DNA sequences that encode this CDR3 too. The chain has TRBV5-1 and TRBJ1-2, with unresolved D. Germline values: CDR1 SGHRS, CDR2 YFSETQ. The CDR3 is 12 amino acids. The V end lost 3 bases, the J end lost 5 bases, and 8 bases lay between the germline ends. The CDR3 region is CASSSGAYGYTF. As DNA, the CDR3 is TGCGCCAGCAGCTCAGGCGCTTATGGCTACACCTTC.

The chain employs TRBV11-2 and TRBJ1-5, with 9 bases fitting TRBD1. The junction had 1 base not matched to a gene; V was cut back by 3 bases and J by 4 bases. CDR3 length: 14 residues. CDR1 is SGHAT and CDR2 is FQNNGV in the germline V gene. The CDR3 DNA follows: TGTGCCAGCAGCTTTGGACAGGGGAATCAGCCCCAGCATTTT. The encoded protein is CASSFGQGNQPQHF.

A single count supports this clone. The CDR3 DNA is TGCAGCGTAGTAACAGGGGGCAACAATCAGCCCCAGCATTTT. Its translation is CSVVTGGNNQPQHF. The chain uses TRBV29-1 and TRBJ1-5; 9 positions agree with TRBD1. Per germline, CDR1 SQVTM and CDR2 ANQGSEA. The V and J ends lost 6 bases and 3 bases, in that order; junction bases with no gene match: 6. The CDR3 has 14 residues.

The gene calls are TRBV7-8 and TRBJ1-5; 9 nucleotides match TRBD1. Germline CDR1 is SGHVS and CDR2 is FQNEAQ. The CDR3 runs 16 residues. The V and J ends lost 5 bases and 4 bases, in that order; junction bases with no gene match: 9. For the CDR3, the DNA is TGTGCCAGCAGCGCCGACCGAGACAGGGGGAATCAGCCCCAGCATTTT. This translates into CASSADRDRGNQPQHF. The entire variable domain, with the rest obtained from reference TRBV7-8 and TRBJ1-5, is as follows: GAGVSQSPRYKVAKRGQDVALRCDPISGHVSLFWYQQALGQGPEFLTYFQNEAQLDKSGLPSDRFFAERPEGSVSTLKIQRTQQEDSAVYLCASSADRDRGNQPQHFGDGTRLSIL.

V and J are TRBV5-4 and TRBJ2-1, with 12 bases identical to TRBD2. With 5 bases clipped from V and 7 bases from J, the junction kept 4 bases outside the gene matches. Germline V gene data show CDR1 as SGHNT and CDR2 as YYREEE (reference sequence). This CDR3 spans 14 amino acids. The CDR3 DNA sequence: TGTGCCAGCAGGCAGACTAGCGGGAGTAATGAGCAGTTCTTC. It codes for CASRQTSGSNEQFF.

The rearrangement joins TRBV4-3 to TRBJ1-4, with D possibly matching TRBD1 (6 bases). Trimming cost V 3 bases and J 2 bases, with 10 bases left between them. Germline assignment: CDR1 LGHNA and CDR2 YSLEER. The CDR3 has 15 residues. The CDR3 nucleotides read TGCGCCAGCAGCCAGAACAGGGACACTAATGAAAAACTGTTTTTT. This encodes CASSQNRDTNEKLFF.

This clone occurred once. The rearrangement links TRBV29-1 to TRBJ2-7, with TRBD2 as a possible D gene (5 bases). Germline V CDR1 and CDR2: SQVTM, ANQGSEA. The V end lost 1 base, the J end lost 1 base, and 11 bases lay between the germline ends. This CDR3 spans 14 amino acids. The CDR3 coding sequence is TGCAGCGTTGAAGGAAGTGGAGGTTCCTACGAGCAGTACTTC. Translated: CSVEGSGGSYEQYF.

The genes are TRBV4-3 and TRBJ1-1; a possible D gene is TRBD1 (6 bases). This CDR3 comprises 15 residues. V was trimmed by 0 bases and J by 4 bases, leaving 12 bases between them. In germline, CDR1 is LGHNA, CDR2 YSLEER. The CDR3 protein is CASSQDGTGPTEAFF. The CDR3 region has the DNA TGCGCCAGCAGCCAAGACGGTACAGGGCCCACTGAAGCTTTCTTT.

As for this clone: Additional DNA sequences in this sample encode the identical CDR3. The gene calls are TRBV7-2 and TRBJ1-5; D gene uncertain. The V end was cut by 1 base, the J end by 3 bases, with 4 bases between. The CDR3 covers 13 residues. The germline V gene has CDR1 SGHTA and CDR2 FQGNSA. The CDR3 reads CASSLGLNQPQHF. For the CDR3, the DNA is TGTGCCAGCAGCTTAGGGCTCAATCAGCCCCAGCATTTT.

This clone was recorded a few times. The rearrangement uses TRBV3-1 (or the pseudogene TRBV3-2) and TRBJ2-2, with TRBD2 identical over 7 bases. The CDR3 spans 12 residues. Losses at the gene ends were 6 bases for V and 5 bases for J; bases not matched to a gene: 0. From germline, CDR1 is LGHDT and CDR2 YNNKEL (reference sequence). CDR3 nucleotide sequence: TGTGCCAGCAGTAGCGGGACCGGGGAGCTGTTTTTT. Translating it yields CASSSGTGELFF.

The chain carries TRBV5-4 and TRBJ1-1, with D tentatively TRBD1 (5 bases). The V and J ends lost 3 bases and 1 base respectively, with 7 bases between them. Per germline, CDR1 SGHNT and CDR2 YYREEE (reference sequence). The CDR3 sequence is 13 residues long. The CDR3, as DNA: TGTGCCAGCAGCTGGGGGGGGAACACTGAAGCTTTCTTT. Encoded protein: CASSWGGNTEAFF.

This clone was observed a few times. The CDR3 is CATAGLGFRGYTF. CDR3 sequence (DNA): TGTGCCACCGCGGGACTGGGGTTTCGTGGCTACACCTTC. This chain joins TRBV15 and TRBJ1-2, with D possibly being TRBD1 (5 bases). This CDR3 has 13 residues. The V and J ends lost 8 bases and 7 bases respectively, with 17 bases between them. The V gene's germline CDR1 is LNHNV and CDR2 YYDKDF (reference sequence).

The chain uses TRBV18 and TRBJ2-5; D gene ambiguous. The CDR3 sequence is 14 residues long. V dropped 4 bases and J dropped 1 base, with 10 bases sitting between them. Per germline, CDR1 KGHSH and CDR2 LQKENI. The CDR3 bases are TGTGCCAGCTCACTGAGCCAAGTCCAAGAGACCCAGTACTTC. Translation gives CASSLSQVQETQYF.

This clone came up a few times. CDR3 sequence reads: CASNQDRSNTEAFF. The CDR3 region has the DNA TGCGCCAGCAACCAGGACAGGTCGAACACTGAAGCTTTCTTT. The chain is built from TRBV5-1 and TRBJ1-1, with TRBD1 identical over 7 bases. This CDR3 region has 14 residues. The trim removed 6 bases at V and 1 base at J, leaving 6 bases unmatched. Germline CDR1 SGHRS, CDR2 YFSETQ. The entire variable domain, with the rest obtained from reference TRBV5-1 and TRBJ1-1, is as follows: KAGVTQTPRYLIKTRGQQVTLSCSPISGHRSVSWYQQTPGQGLQFLFEYFSETQRNKGNFPGRFSGRQFSNSRSEMNVSTLELGDSALYLCASNQDRSNTEAFFGQGTRLTVV.

The chain couples TRBV7-3 to TRBJ2-1; 7 bases align to TRBD1. The V and J ends lost 5 bases and 10 bases, in that order; junction bases with no gene match: 8. The CDR3 runs to 13 residues. CDR1 is SGHTA and CDR2 is FQGTGA in the germline V gene. In DNA form, the CDR3 reads TGTGCCAGCAGCCCACAGGGGTCCCCCGAGCAGTTCTTC. This encodes CASSPQGSPEQFF.

In DNA, the CDR3 is TGTGCCAGCAGCGTAGGAACAGGCGTCTCCTACGAGCAGTACTTC. Translating it yields CASSVGTGVSYEQYF. V and J are TRBV9 and TRBJ2-7, with D possibly TRBD1 on 5 matching bases. The CDR3 sequence is 15 residues long. Trimming shortened V by 0 bases and J by 0 bases, and 10 bases separated the two germline ends. Germline-derived CDR1 and CDR2 are SGDLS and YYNGEE.

This clone has a single count. The J gene is TRBJ1-2, the V gene TRBV27; TRBD1 aligns across 7 bases. Germline trimming cut 6 bases from V and 1 base from J; bases unmatched to any gene: 11. Germline-derived CDR1 and CDR2 are MNHEY and SMNVEV (reference sequence). The CDR3 runs 16 residues. The DNA for the CDR3 is TGTGCCAGCAGCGCCTACTCCCGGGACAGTAACTATGGCTACACCTTC. Its translation: CASSAYSRDSNYGYTF.